The table lists the clone carrying this T cell receptor (beta chain) with many counts. Its antigen is not known. 5'RACE template switching added a universal primer site and UMIs to TCR cDNA. TCRdb called the 5' RACE reads again in MiXCR, with one record for every CDR3 protein. The sample carries 300,000 to 450,000 distinct CDR3 sequences, approximately 5.7% recorded once. These data originate in a study of T cells after yellow fever vaccination. Study results and limitations: Weaker in magnitude, the secondary response showed a faster peak on day 5 versus 15. Few clonotypes appeared in both CD4 and CD8 compartments. The study re-detected most primary-vaccination clones after the booster (about 95% CD4, roughly 85% CD8).

Germline CDR1 is DFQATT and CDR2 is SNEGSKA (reference sequence). After removal of 3 bases from V and 2 bases from J, the junction contained 12 bases not matched to a gene. The CDR3 has 16 residues. This chain links TRBV20-1 with TRBJ2-5; 7 positions match TRBD2. This sequence was found in a man aged 25-40 years who received the YFV17D yellow fever vaccine. The sequencing used PBMCs, collected 5 days after the yellow fever booster vaccination. CDR3 protein: CSASNPGLTFQETQYF. The CDR3 DNA reads as TGCAGTGCTAGCAACCCGGGACTAACTTTTCAAGAGACCCAGTACTTC.